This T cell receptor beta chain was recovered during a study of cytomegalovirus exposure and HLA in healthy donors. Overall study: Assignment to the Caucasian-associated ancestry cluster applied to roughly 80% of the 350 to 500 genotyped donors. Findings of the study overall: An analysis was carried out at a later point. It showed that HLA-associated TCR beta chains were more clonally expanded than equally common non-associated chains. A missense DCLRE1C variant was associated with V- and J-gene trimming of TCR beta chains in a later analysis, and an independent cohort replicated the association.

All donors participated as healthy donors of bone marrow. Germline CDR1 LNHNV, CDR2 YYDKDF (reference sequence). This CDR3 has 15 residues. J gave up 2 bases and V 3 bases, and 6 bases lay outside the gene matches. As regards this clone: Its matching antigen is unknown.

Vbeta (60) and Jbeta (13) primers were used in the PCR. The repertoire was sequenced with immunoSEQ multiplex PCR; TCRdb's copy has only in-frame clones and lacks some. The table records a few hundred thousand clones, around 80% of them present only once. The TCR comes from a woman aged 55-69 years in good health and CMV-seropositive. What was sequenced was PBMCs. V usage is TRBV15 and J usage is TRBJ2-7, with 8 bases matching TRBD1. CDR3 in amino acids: CATSSGDRSTYEQYF. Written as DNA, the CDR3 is TGTGCCACCAGCAGTGGGGACAGGTCAACCTACGAGCAGTACTTC.